Below, one TCR beta chain is given with its context. Its antigen is currently unknown. With 0 bases removed from V and 4 bases from J, the gap between germline ends came to 11 bases. Germline loops: CDR1 SGHRS, CDR2 YFSETQ. The CDR3 extends over 14 amino acids. Generated by immunoSEQ multiplex PCR, the TCRdb table keeps only in-frame clones and is missing some. Of 8,500 to 10,000 clones in the sample, about 76% were seen once. This sample is drawn from a study of stem cell transplantation in POMP-related autoinflammatory disease. Whole-study findings and limits: In patients with PRAID, every analyzed T-cell subset tended to show lower diversity and higher clonality. Unique TRB V-J gene pairings were limited in number in patients with PRAID.

The clonotype was recovered from a human patient with POMP-related autoinflammation and immune dysregulation (PRAID). The graft donor may have contributed some T cells. This sequence joins TRBV5-1 and TRBJ2-7; a weak D match, TRBD2 (6 bases). The material was CD4+ T cells from PBMCs, obtained after stem cell transplantation. DNA of the CDR3: TGCGCCAGCAGCTTGGAGGCGGGATTTTACGAGCAGTACTTC. This codes for CASSLEAGFYEQYF.